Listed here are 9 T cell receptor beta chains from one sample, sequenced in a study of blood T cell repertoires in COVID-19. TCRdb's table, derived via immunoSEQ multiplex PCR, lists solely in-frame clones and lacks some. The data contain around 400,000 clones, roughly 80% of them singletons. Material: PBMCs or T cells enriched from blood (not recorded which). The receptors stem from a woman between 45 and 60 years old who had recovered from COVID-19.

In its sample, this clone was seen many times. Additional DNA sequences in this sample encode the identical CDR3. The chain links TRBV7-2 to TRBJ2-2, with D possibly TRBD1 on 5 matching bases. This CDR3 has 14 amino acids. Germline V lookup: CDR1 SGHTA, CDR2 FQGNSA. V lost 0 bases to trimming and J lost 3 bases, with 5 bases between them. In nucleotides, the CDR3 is TGTGCCAGCAGCTTAGCCAGGGACACCGGGGAGCTGTTTTTT. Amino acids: CASSLARDTGELFF.

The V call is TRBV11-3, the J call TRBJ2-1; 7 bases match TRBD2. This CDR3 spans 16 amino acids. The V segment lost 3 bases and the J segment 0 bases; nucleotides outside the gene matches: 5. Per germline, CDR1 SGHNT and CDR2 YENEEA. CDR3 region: CASSFPTSDSYNEQFF. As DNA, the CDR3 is TGTGCCAGCAGCTTCCCAACTAGCGACTCCTACAATGAGCAGTTCTTC.

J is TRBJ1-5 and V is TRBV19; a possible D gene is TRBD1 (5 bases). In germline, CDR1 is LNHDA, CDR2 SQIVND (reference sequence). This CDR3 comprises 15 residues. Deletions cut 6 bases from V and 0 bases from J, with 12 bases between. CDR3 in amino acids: CASRGPTASNQPQHF. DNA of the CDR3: TGTGCCAGTAGAGGCCCGACAGCTAGCAATCAGCCCCAGCATTTT.

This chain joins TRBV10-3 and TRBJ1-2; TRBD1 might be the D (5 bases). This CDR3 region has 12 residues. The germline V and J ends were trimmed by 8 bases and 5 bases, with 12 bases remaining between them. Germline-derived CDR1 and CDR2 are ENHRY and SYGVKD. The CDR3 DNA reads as TGTGCCATCTCCCCCGACAGTTATGGCTACACCTTC. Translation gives CAISPDSYGYTF.

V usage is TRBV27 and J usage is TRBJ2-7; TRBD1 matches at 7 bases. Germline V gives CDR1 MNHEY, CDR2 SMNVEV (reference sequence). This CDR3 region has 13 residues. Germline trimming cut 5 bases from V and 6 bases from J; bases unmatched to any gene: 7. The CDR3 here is CASSLRTGLEQYF. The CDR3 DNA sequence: TGTGCCAGCAGTCTCCGGACAGGTCTCGAGCAGTACTTC.

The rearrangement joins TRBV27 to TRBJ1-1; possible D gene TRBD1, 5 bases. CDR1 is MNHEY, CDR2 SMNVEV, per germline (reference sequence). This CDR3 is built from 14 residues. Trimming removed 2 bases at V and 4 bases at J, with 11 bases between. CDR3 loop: CASSLSRGGTEAFF. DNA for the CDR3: TGTGCCAGCAGTTTAAGTCGGGGGGGCACTGAAGCTTTCTTT.

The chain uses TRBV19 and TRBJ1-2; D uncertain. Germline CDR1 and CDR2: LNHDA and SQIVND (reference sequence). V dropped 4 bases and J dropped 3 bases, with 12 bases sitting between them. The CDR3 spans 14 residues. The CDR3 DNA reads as TGTGCCAGTAGTAAAAAGTGGCAGGACTATGGCTACACCTTC. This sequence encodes CASSKKWQDYGYTF.

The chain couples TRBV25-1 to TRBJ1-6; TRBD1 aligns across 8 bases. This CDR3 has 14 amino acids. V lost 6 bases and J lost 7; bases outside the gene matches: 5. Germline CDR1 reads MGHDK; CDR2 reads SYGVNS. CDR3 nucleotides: TGTGCCAGCAGGGTACAGGGGGAAAATTCACCCCTCCACTTT. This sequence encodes CASRVQGENSPLHF.

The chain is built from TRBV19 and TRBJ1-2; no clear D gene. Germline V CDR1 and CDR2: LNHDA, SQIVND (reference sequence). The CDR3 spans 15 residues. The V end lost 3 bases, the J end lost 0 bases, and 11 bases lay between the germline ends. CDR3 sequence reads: CASSIARVANYGYTF. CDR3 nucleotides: TGTGCCAGTAGTATTGCGAGGGTAGCTAACTATGGCTACACCTTC.